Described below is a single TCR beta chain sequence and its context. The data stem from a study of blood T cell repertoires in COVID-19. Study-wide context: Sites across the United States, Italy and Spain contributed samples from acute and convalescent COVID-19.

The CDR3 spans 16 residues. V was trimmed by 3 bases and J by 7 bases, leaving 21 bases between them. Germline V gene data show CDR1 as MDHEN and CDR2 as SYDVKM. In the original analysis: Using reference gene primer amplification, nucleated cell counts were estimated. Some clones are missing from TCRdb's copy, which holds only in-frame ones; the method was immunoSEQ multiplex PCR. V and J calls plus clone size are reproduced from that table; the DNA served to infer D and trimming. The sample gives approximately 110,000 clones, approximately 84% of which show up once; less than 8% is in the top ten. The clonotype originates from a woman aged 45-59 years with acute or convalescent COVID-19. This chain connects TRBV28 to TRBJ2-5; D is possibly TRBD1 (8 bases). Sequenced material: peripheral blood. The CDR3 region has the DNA TGTGCCAGCAGTTTGGCGGGGACAGGTCAGCGGGGGACCCAGTACTTC. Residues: CASSLAGTGQRGTQYF.